A selection of T cell receptor beta chains follows, all from one sample in a study of graft-versus-host responses after intestinal transplantation. The table came from immunoSEQ multiplex PCR; TCRdb's copy has only in-frame clones and leaves some out. This sample has fewer than 10,000 clones, with approximately 77% found just once. The source material was ileum tissue, sampled about 440 days after intestinal transplantation. Receptors were obtained from a human patient who received an intestinal transplant, so some T cells may come from the graft donor. CDR3s include the opening cysteine and the closing phenylalanine or tryptophan. D genes are given only for firm matches. Size values are once, few and many counts, or a class for expanded clones, and some rows have none.

d_call,clone_size,v_call,j_call,cdr3_aa,cdr3_nt
-,-,TRBV7-2,TRBJ1-2,CASSKGYTF,TGTGCCAGCAGCAAGGGCTACACCTTC
-,-,TRBV11-1,TRBJ2-1,CASSLAGGARYNEQFF,TGTGCCAGCAGCTTAGCTGGGGGGGCTAGATACAATGAGCAGTTCTTC
-,-,TRBV5-1,TRBJ2-5,CASSLAGSWETQYF,TGCGCCAGCAGCTTGGCGGGTAGTTGGGAGACCCAGTACTTC
-,-,TRBV7-6,TRBJ2-5,CASSLEAGQSKETQYF,TGTGCCAGCAGCTTAGAAGCCGGACAGTCGAAAGAGACCCAGTACTTC
-,-,TRBV5-1,TRBJ1-4,CASSFNGGDEKLFF,TGCGCCAGCAGCTTCAACGGGGGGGATGAAAAACTGTTTTTT
TRBD1,-,TRBV9,TRBJ2-2,CASSDWDRASAGELFF,TGTGCCAGCAGCGATTGGGACAGGGCCTCAGCCGGGGAGCTGTTTTTT
TRBD1,once,TRBV16,TRBJ1-1,CASSPTGGMNTEAFF,TGTGCCAGCAGCCCCACAGGGGGGATGAACACTGAAGCTTTCTTT
-,hyperexpanded,TRBV7-8,TRBJ1-5,CASSYLDSSNQPQHF,TGTGCCAGCAGCTACCTAGACAGTAGCAATCAGCCCCAGCATTTT
-,large,TRBV20-1,TRBJ2-1,CSARALSEQFF,TGCAGTGCTAGAGCTCTGAGTGAGCAGTTCTTC
-,few,TRBV6-1,TRBJ1-5,CASSARRDNQPQHF,TGTGCCAGCAGTGCTAGGCGGGACAATCAGCCCCAGCATTTT
-,-,TRBV2,TRBJ1-2,CASSEGTLTWDGYTF,TGTGCCAGCAGCGAAGGGACACTCACATGGGATGGCTACACCTTC
-,-,TRBV9,TRBJ2-2,CASSDPNTGELFF,TGTGCCAGCAGCGATCCGAACACCGGGGAGCTGTTTTTT
-,few,TRBV5-1,TRBJ2-5,CASGGQETQYF,TGCGCCAGCGGCGGGCAAGAGACCCAGTACTTC
TRBD2,-,TRBV4-1,TRBJ2-7,CASSQGTSAYEQYF,TGCGCCAGCAGCCAAGGGACTAGCGCATACGAGCAGTACTTC
TRBD1,-,TRBV11-3,TRBJ2-2,CASSPRGHTGELFF,TGTGCCAGCAGCCCCAGGGGGCACACCGGGGAGCTGTTTTTT
-,-,TRBV9,TRBJ1-1,CASSVAGSTEAFF,TGTGCCAGCAGCGTAGCTGGTAGCACTGAAGCTTTCTTT
-,-,TRBV7-9,TRBJ2-7,CAIGAGFEGEQYF,TGTGCCATCGGTGCAGGGTTCGAGGGCGAGCAGTACTTC
-,-,TRBV27,TRBJ1-1,CASSSAYPGAFF,TGTGCCAGCAGCTCTGCTTACCCCGGGGCTTTCTTT
-,-,TRBV28,TRBJ1-6,CASSLGGKNSPLHF,TGTGCCAGCAGTTTGGGGGGGAAAAATTCACCCCTCCACTTT
-,once,TRBV30,TRBJ1-2,CAWSVLHNYGYTF,TGTGCCTGGAGTGTACTCCATAACTATGGCTACACCTTC
-,-,TRBV10-3,TRBJ2-7,CAISLGDEQYF,TGTGCCATCAGCCTTGGGGACGAGCAGTACTTC
-,-,TRBV5-1,TRBJ2-5,CASTRTPQETQYF,TGCGCCAGCACCCGGACACCACAAGAGACCCAGTACTTC
-,-,TRBV7-6,TRBJ1-1,CASSLSPAQSEAFF,TGTGCCAGCAGCTTAAGTCCGGCGCAGTCTGAAGCTTTCTTT
-,-,TRBV9,TRBJ1-6,CASSVDRAGDSPLHF,TGTGCCAGCAGCGTAGACAGGGCCGGGGATTCACCCCTCCACTTT
TRBD1,once,TRBV27,TRBJ2-7,CASSWGSTGFALEQYF,TGTGCCAGCAGTTGGGGCTCGACAGGGTTTGCCCTCGAGCAGTACTTC
-,-,TRBV5-1,TRBJ2-1,CASSNQGFRFF,TGCGCCAGCAGTAACCAGGGGTTTCGGTTCTTC
-,few,TRBV28,TRBJ1-3,CASSQGVGNTIYF,TGTGCCAGCAGTCAAGGGGTTGGAAACACCATATATTTT
TRBD1,few,TRBV7-9,TRBJ2-5,CASSLSPGQAETQYF,TGTGCCAGCAGCCTCTCTCCGGGACAGGCGGAGACCCAGTACTTC
-,once,TRBV9,TRBJ2-2,CASSVATGGPANTGELFF,TGTGCCAGCAGCGTAGCTACGGGGGGCCCCGCGAACACCGGGGAGCTGTTTTTT
-,-,TRBV20-1,TRBJ1-2,CSAEINYGYTF,TGCAGTGCAGAGATAAACTATGGCTACACCTTC
-,-,TRBV19,TRBJ2-3,CASSTLFWSSNPTDTQYF,TGTGCCAGTAGTACCCTCTTTTGGAGCTCTAACCCCACAGATACGCAGTATTTT
-,once,TRBV10-2,TRBJ1-3,CASTHRASGNTIYF,TGCGCCAGCACCCACAGGGCCTCTGGAAACACCATATATTTT
-,-,TRBV28,TRBJ1-5,CASSFGAGERQPQHF,TGTGCCAGCAGTTTCGGGGCGGGAGAACGGCAGCCCCAGCATTTT
TRBD1,-,TRBV5-4,TRBJ1-2,CASSGNRQGWDYGYTF,TGTGCCAGCAGCGGGAACCGACAGGGCTGGGACTATGGCTACACCTTC
-,once,TRBV30,TRBJ1-4,CAWSRDLPRRANEKLFF,TGTGCCTGGAGCCGGGACCTACCCCGGAGGGCTAATGAAAAACTGTTTTTT
-,-,TRBV19,TRBJ2-1,CASSIVGSEQFF,TGTGCCAGTAGTATAGTCGGGAGTGAGCAGTTCTTC
-,-,TRBV7-8,TRBJ1-4,CASSNDGSHEKLFF,TGTGCCAGCAGCAATGACGGGAGCCACGAAAAACTGTTTTTT
TRBD2,-,TRBV10-3,TRBJ2-4,CAISERGAGVRSKNIQYF,TGTGCCATCAGTGAGCGGGGAGCGGGGGTAAGGTCCAAAAACATTCAGTACTTC
TRBD2,-,TRBV6-4,TRBJ2-3,CASSGTSGTDTQYF,TGTGCCAGCAGTGGGACTAGCGGCACAGATACGCAGTATTTT
-,once,TRBV5-3,TRBJ2-5,CARSLAPRQGSSGTQYF,TGTGCCAGAAGCTTGGCCCCTCGGCAGGGTAGTTCGGGGACCCAGTACTTC
TRBD1,-,TRBV5-1,TRBJ2-5,CASSSQGASQETQYF,TGCGCCAGCAGCTCCCAGGGGGCGAGCCAAGAGACCCAGTACTTC
-,few,TRBV11-2,TRBJ2-7,CASSLEGGNYEQYF,TGTGCCAGCAGCTTAGAAGGGGGGAACTACGAGCAGTACTTC
-,once,TRBV2,TRBJ2-7,CASSVYEQYF,TGTGCCAGCAGTGTCTACGAGCAGTACTTC
TRBD1,-,TRBV28,TRBJ1-1,CASSLWTNQGQGSTEAFF,TGTGCCAGCAGTTTATGGACAAATCAGGGACAGGGGAGCACTGAAGCTTTCTTT
-,few,TRBV19,TRBJ1-3,CASSIGGRGNTIYF,TGTGCCAGTAGTATCGGGGGGCGCGGAAACACCATATATTTT
TRBD2,-,TRBV6-6,TRBJ2-5,CASSLTSGGLKETQYF,TGTGCCAGCAGCCTGACTAGCGGGGGGTTAAAAGAGACCCAGTACTTC
-,-,TRBV27,TRBJ1-5,CASRRTSGQPQHF,TGTGCCAGCCGCCGGACTTCGGGACAGCCCCAGCATTTT
-,-,TRBV21-1,TRBJ2-5,CAIKNGDKLAGAPGETQYF,TGTGCCATCAAAAACGGAGATAAGCTAGCGGGGGCTCCGGGGGAGACCCAGTACTTC